This T cell receptor (beta chain) is from a study of monozygotic twins with cystic fibrosis. Study-wide background: Library input was about 3 micrograms of fragmented DNA, with 15 PCR cycles. General study points: Clonality was generally low (median around 0.009), higher in the most severe patients. Nucleotide-identical clonotype sharing was significantly higher within monozygotic CF twin pairs than between unrelated CF individuals.

Germline V gene data show CDR1 as SGHNT and CDR2 as YENEEA. The CDR3 totals 13 residues. The junction had 8 bases not matched to a gene; V was cut back by 5 bases and J by 10 bases. This clone was observed a single time. Its specificity is not known. TCRdb's copy holds only in-frame clones and misses some; the assay was immunoSEQ multiplex PCR. Among tens of thousands of clones listed, about 93% were seen once. The sequence was obtained from a boy younger than 10 with cystic fibrosis. Sequencing input: blood. This rearrangement joins TRBV11-3 to TRBJ2-1; TRBD2 agrees at 7 bases. The CDR3 DNA sequence: TGTGCCAGCAGCCCTGGGACTACATCAGAGCAGTTCTTC. Encoded protein: CASSPGTTSEQFF.